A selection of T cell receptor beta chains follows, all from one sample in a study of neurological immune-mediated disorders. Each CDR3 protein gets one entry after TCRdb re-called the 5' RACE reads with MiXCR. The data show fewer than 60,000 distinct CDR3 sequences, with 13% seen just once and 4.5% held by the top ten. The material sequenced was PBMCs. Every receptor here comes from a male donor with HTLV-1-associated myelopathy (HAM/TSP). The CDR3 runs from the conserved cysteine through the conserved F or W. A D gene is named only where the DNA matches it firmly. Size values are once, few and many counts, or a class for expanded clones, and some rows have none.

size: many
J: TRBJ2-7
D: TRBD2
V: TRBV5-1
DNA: TGCGCCAGCAGCCCTCATAGCGGGGGGGACGAGCAGTACTTC
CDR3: CASSPHSGGDEQYF

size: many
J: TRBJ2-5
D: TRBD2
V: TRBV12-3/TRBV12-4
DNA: TGTGCCAGCAGTGGACTAGCGGGGAGGGAGACCCAGTACTTC
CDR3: CASSGLAGRETQYF

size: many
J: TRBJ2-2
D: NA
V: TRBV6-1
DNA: TGTGCCAGCAGAGCCGGGGAGCTGTTTTTT
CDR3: CASRAGELFF

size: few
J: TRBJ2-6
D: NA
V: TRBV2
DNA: TGTGCCACCTCGAACCCTTCTGGGGCCAACGTCCTGACTTTC
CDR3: CATSNPSGANVLTF

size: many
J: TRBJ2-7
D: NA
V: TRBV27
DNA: TGTGCCAGCAGTTTATTTGGCAGGGCCTACGAGCAGTACTTC
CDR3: CASSLFGRAYEQYF

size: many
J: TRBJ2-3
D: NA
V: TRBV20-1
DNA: TGCAGTGCTAACCCCGACAGGCGGGATTCAGATACGCAGTATTTT
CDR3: CSANPDRRDSDTQYF

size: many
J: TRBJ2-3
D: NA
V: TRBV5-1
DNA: TGCGCCAGCAGCTTGGACCTAAGTACGCAGTATTTT
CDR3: CASSLDLSTQYF

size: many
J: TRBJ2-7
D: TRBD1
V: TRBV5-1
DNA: TGCGCCAGCAGCTTCTGGGCAGGGGGCAGCGGCGAGCAGTACTTC
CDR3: CASSFWAGGSGEQYF

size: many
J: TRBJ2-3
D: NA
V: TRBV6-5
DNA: TGTGCCAGCCAAAGGGTTTCACTTTTGGATACGCAGTATTTT
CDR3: CASQRVSLLDTQYF

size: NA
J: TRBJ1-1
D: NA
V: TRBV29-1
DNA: TGCAGCGTTCGAAATTCGCGAGAAGCTTTCTTT
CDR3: CSVRNSREAFF

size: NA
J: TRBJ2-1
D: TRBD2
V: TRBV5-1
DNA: TGCGCCAGCAGCTTGATGGCGGGGGGCCACTCCCTCTACAATGAGCAGTTCTTC
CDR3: CASSLMAGGHSLYNEQFF

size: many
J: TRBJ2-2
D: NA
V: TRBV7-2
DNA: TGTGCCAGCAGCGGACAGATTGCGAACACCGGGGAGCTGTTTTTT
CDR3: CASSGQIANTGELFF

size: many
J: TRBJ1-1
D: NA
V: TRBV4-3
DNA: TGCGCCAGCAGCCAAGAAACAGTCACTGAAGCTTTCTTT
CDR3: CASSQETVTEAFF

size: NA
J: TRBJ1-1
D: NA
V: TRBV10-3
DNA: TGTGCCATCAGTGGCCCTGGGCAGGGAGGACGTGAAGCTTTCTTT
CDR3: CAISGPGQGGREAFF

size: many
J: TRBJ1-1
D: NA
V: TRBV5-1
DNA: TGCGCCAGCAGCCCCTCTCAAGACCGGGCTTTTTACACTGAAGCTTTCTTT
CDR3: CASSPSQDRAFYTEAFF

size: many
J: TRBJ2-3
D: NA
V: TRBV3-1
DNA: TGTGCCAGCAGCCTGGTCAAGGGGGGTACGCAGTATTTT
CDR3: CASSLVKGGTQYF

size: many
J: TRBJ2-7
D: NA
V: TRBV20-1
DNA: TGCAGTGCTATGGAGGGGCTGGTTCGGAACGAGCAGTACTTC
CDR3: CSAMEGLVRNEQYF

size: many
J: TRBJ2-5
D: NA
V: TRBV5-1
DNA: TGCGCCAGCAGCTTGCATGCCGGGAGCGAGACCCAGTACTTC
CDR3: CASSLHAGSETQYF

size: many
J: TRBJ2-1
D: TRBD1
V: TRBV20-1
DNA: TGCAGTGCCCACTACGGGACAGGGTCGAATGAGCAGTTCTTC
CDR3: CSAHYGTGSNEQFF

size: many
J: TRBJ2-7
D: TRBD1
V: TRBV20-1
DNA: TGCAGTGCCTCGCGGGACAGGGGAGTGAAGGAGCAGTACTTC
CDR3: CSASRDRGVKEQYF

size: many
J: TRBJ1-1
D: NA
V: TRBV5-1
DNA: TGCGCCAGCCAAATCGGAGGTTGGCAGGGAGGCACTGAAGCTTTCTTT
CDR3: CASQIGGWQGGTEAFF

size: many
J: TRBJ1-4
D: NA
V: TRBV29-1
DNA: TGCAGCGTCGTACTACAGGGATCTAATGAAAAACTGTTTTTT
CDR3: CSVVLQGSNEKLFF

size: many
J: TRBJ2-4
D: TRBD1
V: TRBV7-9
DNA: TGTGCCAGCAGCCCCGACAGGGAAAACATTCAGTACTTC
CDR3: CASSPDRENIQYF

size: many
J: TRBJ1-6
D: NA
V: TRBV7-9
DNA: TGTGCCAGCAGCGTCGAGGGGACTTCTTTAAATAATTCACCCCTCCACTTT
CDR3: CASSVEGTSLNNSPLHF

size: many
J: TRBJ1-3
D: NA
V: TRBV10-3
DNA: TGTGCCATCAGGGTAGAGGGAAACACCATATATTTT
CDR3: CAIRVEGNTIYF

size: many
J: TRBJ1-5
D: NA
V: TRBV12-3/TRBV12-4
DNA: TGTGCCAGCAGTTTAGACCATAGCAATCAGCCCCAGCATTTT
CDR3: CASSLDHSNQPQHF

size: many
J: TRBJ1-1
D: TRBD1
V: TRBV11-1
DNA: TGTGCCAGCAGCCCGGGACAGGGGCGTGGTGCCACTGAAGCTTTCTTT
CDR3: CASSPGQGRGATEAFF

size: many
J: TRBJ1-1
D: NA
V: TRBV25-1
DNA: TGTGCCAGCGTCGGTTCGGTGGGTGAAGCTTTCTTT
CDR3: CASVGSVGEAFF

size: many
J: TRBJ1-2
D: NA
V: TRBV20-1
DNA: TGCAGTGCTAGGACGGCCTATCAGGGGGGCTACACCTTC
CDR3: CSARTAYQGGYTF

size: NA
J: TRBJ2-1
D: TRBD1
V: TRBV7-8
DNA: TGTGCCAGCGGGACAGGGGGATTTGGGGAGCAGTTCTTC
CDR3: CASGTGGFGEQFF

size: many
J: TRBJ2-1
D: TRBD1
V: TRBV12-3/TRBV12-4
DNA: TGTGCCAGCAGTTTTCAGGGGGATTACAATGAGCAGTTCTTC
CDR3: CASSFQGDYNEQFF

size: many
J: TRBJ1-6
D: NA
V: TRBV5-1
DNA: TGCGCCAGCAGCTTGGGGAGCTCCTATAATTCACCCCTCCACTTT
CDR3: CASSLGSSYNSPLHF

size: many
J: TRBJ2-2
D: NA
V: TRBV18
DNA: TGTGCCAGCTCACCGGGACAGAACACCGGGGAGCTGTTTTTT
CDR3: CASSPGQNTGELFF

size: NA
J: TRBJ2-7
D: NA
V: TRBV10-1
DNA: TGCGCCAGTAGTAGAGGGGACCCCAGAGGCGAGCAGTACTTC
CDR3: CASSRGDPRGEQYF

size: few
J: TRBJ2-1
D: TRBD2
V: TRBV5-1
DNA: TGCGCCAGCAGCTTGGAGAGGGGGACTAGCGGGGTTAATGAGCAGTTCTTC
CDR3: CASSLERGTSGVNEQFF

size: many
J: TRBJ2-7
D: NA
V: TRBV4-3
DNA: TGCGCCAGCAGCCAAGAGGGCGGCAGCTACGAGCAGTACTTC
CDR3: CASSQEGGSYEQYF

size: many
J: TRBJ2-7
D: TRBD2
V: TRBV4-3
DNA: TGCGCCAGCAGCCAAGGAGTAGCGCGGAGCGGGGGTTCCTACGAGCAGTACTTC
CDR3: CASSQGVARSGGSYEQYF

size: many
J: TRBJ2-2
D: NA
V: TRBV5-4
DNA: TGTGCCAGCAGCTCTAGGGTCTCCGGGGAGCTGTTTTTT
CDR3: CASSSRVSGELFF

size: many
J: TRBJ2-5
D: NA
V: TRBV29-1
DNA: TGCAGCGTTGAAATAGGCGAGACCCAGTACTTC
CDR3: CSVEIGETQYF

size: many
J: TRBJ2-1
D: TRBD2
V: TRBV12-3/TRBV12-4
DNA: TGTGCCAGCAGCCCATCTAGCGGGGGTGACAATGAGCAGTTCTTC
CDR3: CASSPSSGGDNEQFF

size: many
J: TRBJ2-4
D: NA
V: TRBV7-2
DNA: TGTGCCAGCAGCTTAGGGGGGGCTGGGAACATTCAGTACTTC
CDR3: CASSLGGAGNIQYF

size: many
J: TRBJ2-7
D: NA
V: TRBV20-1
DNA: TGCAGTTCCAAGACAGGTGGATCCTACGAGCAGTACTTC
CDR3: CSSKTGGSYEQYF

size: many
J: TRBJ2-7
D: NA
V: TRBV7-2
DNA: TGTGCCAGCAGCCTAGGGGGGGGCATCTACGAGCAGTACTTC
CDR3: CASSLGGGIYEQYF

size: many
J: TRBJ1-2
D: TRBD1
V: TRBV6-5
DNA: TGTGCCAGCAGCATAGACAGGGGGCTTGACTATGGCTACACCTTC
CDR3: CASSIDRGLDYGYTF

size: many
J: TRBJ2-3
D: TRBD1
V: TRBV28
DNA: TGTGCCAGCAGTTCTGGCAGGAAACGGGACAGACCCTTCACAGATACGCAGTATTTT
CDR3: CASSSGRKRDRPFTDTQYF

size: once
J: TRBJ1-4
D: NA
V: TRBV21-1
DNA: TGTGCCAGCAGCGATACCGGGACGGCTAATGAAAAACTGTTTTTT
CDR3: CASSDTGTANEKLFF

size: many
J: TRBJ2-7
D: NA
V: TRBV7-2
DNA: TGTGCCAGCAGCCCTGGGCACTACGAGCAGTACTTC
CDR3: CASSPGHYEQYF

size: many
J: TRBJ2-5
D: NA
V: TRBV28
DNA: TGTGCCAGCAGTTTTGGGCGATGGGAGACCCAGTACTTC
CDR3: CASSFGRWETQYF

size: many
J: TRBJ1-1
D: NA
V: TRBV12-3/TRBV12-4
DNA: TGTGCCAGCAGGGCGTCCTGGGGCACTGAAGCTTTCTTT
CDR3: CASRASWGTEAFF

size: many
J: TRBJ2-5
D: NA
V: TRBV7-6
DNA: TGTGCCAGTCTCTCCTTGGCAGGGGAGGAGACCCAGTACTTC
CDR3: CASLSLAGEETQYF

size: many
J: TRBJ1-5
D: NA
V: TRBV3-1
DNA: TGTGCCAGCAGCCAAAAGGGATCTAATCAGCCCCAGCATTTT
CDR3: CASSQKGSNQPQHF

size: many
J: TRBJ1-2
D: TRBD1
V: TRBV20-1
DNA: TGCAGTGCTCCGACAGGGACCTATGGCTACACCTTC
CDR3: CSAPTGTYGYTF

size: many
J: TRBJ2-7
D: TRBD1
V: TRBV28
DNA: TGTGCCAGCAGTTCCCCTAGGGGGCTCTCCTACGAGCAGTACTTC
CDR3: CASSSPRGLSYEQYF

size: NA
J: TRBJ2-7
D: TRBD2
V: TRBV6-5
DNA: TGTGCCAGCAGGGCTAGCGGGGATTACGAGCAGTACTTC
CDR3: CASRASGDYEQYF

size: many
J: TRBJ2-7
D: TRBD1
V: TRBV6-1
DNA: TGTGCCAGCAGTCAGGACAGGGGTATCTACGAGCAGTACTTC
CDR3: CASSQDRGIYEQYF

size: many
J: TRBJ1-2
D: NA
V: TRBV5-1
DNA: TGCGCCAGCAGCTTGTTTGGGACGGACTATGGCTACACCTTC
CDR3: CASSLFGTDYGYTF

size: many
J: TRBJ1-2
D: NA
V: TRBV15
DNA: TGTGCCACCAGCAGAGATTCAACAGGGTCCTATGGCTACACCTTC
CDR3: CATSRDSTGSYGYTF